These 12 T cell receptor beta chains originate from one sample sequenced in a study of T cells in Graves' hyperthyroidism and ophthalmopathy. Authors of the study amplified TCR beta CDR3 regions from RNA transcripts. First-round RT-PCR of the TCR CDR3 relied on the HTBI primer set. TCRdb re-called the multiplex PCR reads with MiXCR, one entry per CDR3 protein. The profile shows fewer than 650,000 distinct CDR3 sequences, 46% of them singletons. The sample consisted of peripheral blood or thyroid tissue (not recorded which). These receptors were collected from an adult woman with Graves' disease, either hyperthyroidism or ophthalmopathy (not recorded which).

The chain links TRBV5-1 to TRBJ1-5; D is perhaps TRBD1 (6 bases). Germline V gene lookup returns CDR1 SGHRS and CDR2 YFSETQ. V was trimmed by 1 base and J by 0 bases, leaving 14 bases between them. The CDR3 is 17 residues long. DNA of the CDR3: TGCGCCAGCAGCTTGAGGGGGGGGCCTAATAGCAATCAGCCCCAGCATTTT. This sequence encodes CASSLRGGPNSNQPQHF.

As concerns this clonotype: At one end, the junction sequence differs from germline, possibly due to a read error. This chain joins TRBV10-2 and TRBJ1-5; D not certain. Germline V gene lookup returns CDR1 WSHSY and CDR2 SAAADI. CDR3 size: 12 residues. CDR3 nucleotide sequence: TGTGCCACCCAGGCGCTAAATCAGCCCCAGCATTTT. Residues: CATQALNQPQHF.

This clonotype was detected a few times. This chain connects TRBV10-2 to TRBJ2-6; 7 positions agree with TRBD1. The CDR3 contains 16 residues. V shed 1 base and J 4 bases; nucleotides not matched to a gene: 4. Germline V gives CDR1 WSHSY, CDR2 SAAADI. The CDR3 loop reads CASSEWGTAGANVLTF. The CDR3 coding sequence is TGCGCCAGCAGTGAGTGGGGGACAGCCGGGGCCAACGTCCTGACTTTC.

Concerning this clonotype itself: The junction and the germline gene differ at one end; a read error may be behind it. V and J are TRBV5-1 and TRBJ1-1, with 7 nucleotides matching TRBD1. Germline V gene data show CDR1 as SGHRS and CDR2 as YFSETQ. CDR3 length equals 15 residues. The CDR3 bases are TGCGCCAGCAGTTATAGCGGCAGGGGGAACACTGAAGCCTTCTTT. This gives the protein CASSYSGRGNTEAFF. The entire variable domain, with the rest obtained from reference TRBV5-1 and TRBJ1-1, is as follows: KAGVTQTPRYLIKTRGQQVTLSCSPISGHRSVSWYQQTPGQGLQFLFEYFSETQRNKGNFPGRFSGRQFSNSRSEMNVSTLELGDSALYLCASSYSGRGNTEAFFGQGTRLTVV.

Of note for this clonotype: The missing conserved phenylalanine or tryptophan at the end of this CDR3 makes a read error likely. The rearrangement joins TRBV15 to TRBJ2-7; D might be TRBD1 or TRBD2, each matching 5 bases. Looked up from germline, CDR1 is LNHNV and CDR2 is YYDKDF (reference sequence). Trimming took off 8 bases at V and 6 bases at J, with 14 bases between the two ends. There are 12 residues in the CDR3. Written as DNA, the CDR3 is TGTGCCACCGGGACGGTCCTCCGCGAGCAGTACTTA. Translation: CATGTVLREQYL.

The rearrangement joins TRBV7-7 to TRBJ1-1; D is unresolved. The CDR3 contains 13 residues. The germline V gene encodes CDR1 SSHAT and CDR2 FNYEAQ (reference sequence). The V end lost 2 bases, the J end lost 7 bases, and 11 bases lay between the germline ends. CDR3: CASSLFRPCEAFF. CDR3 nucleotides: TGTGCCAGCAGCTTATTCCGGCCATGTGAAGCTTTCTTT.

The chain combines TRBV29-1 with TRBJ2-7; D remains unclear. CDR1 and CDR2 from the germline V gene are SQVTM and ANQGSEA. The CDR3 is made up of 13 amino acids. Deletions cut 6 bases from V and 0 bases from J, with 12 bases between. The CDR3 nucleotides are TGCAGCGTCGTTTCGACTCCCTCCTACGAGCAGTACTTC. Its protein product is CSVVSTPSYEQYF.

The chain has TRBV19 and TRBJ1-1; D is unclear. V was shortened by 5 bases and J by 11 bases, with 18 bases between the two germline ends. CDR3 length equals 13 residues. Germline CDR1 is LNHDA and CDR2 is SQIVND (reference sequence). CDR3: CASSSLSRQGAFF. The CDR3 nucleotides are TGTGCCAGTAGTTCTCTCTCTCGTCAAGGGGCTTTCTTT.

This clonotype was detected many times. The chain recombines TRBV7-6 with TRBJ1-6; D is uncertain. V dropped 1 base and J dropped 1 base, with 2 bases sitting between them. From germline, CDR1 is SGHVS and CDR2 FNYEAQ. This CDR3 has 14 residues. The CDR3 region is CASSLESYNSPLHF. CDR3 bases: TGTGCCAGCAGCTTAGAGTCCTATAATTCACCCCTCCACTTT.

At least ten counts were recorded for this clonotype. The rearrangement joins TRBV4-2 to TRBJ2-7, with a possible D match to TRBD2 (7 bases). V was cut by 0 bases and J by 4 bases, with 16 bases left in between. CDR1 is LGHNA, CDR2 YNFKEQ, per germline. CDR3 length equals 16 residues. CDR3 protein: CASSQERGQFDYEQYF. CDR3 in DNA: TGTGCCAGCAGCCAAGAGCGGGGGCAGTTCGATTACGAGCAGTACTTC.

The chain joins TRBV6-4 to TRBJ1-2, with D hard to call. V lost 2 bases to trimming and J lost 0 bases, with 7 bases between them. Germline assignment: CDR1 MRHNA and CDR2 SNTAGT. This CDR3 region has 14 residues. CDR3 loop: CASSDGGANYGYTF. The CDR3 DNA reads TGTGCCAGCAGTGACGGCGGAGCTAACTATGGCTACACCTTC.

V usage is TRBV29-1 and J usage is TRBJ1-4; TRBD1 matches 8 bases. The germline V gene encodes CDR1 SQVTM and CDR2 ANQGSEA. The V segment lost 4 bases and the J segment 11 bases; nucleotides outside the gene matches: 24. This CDR3 spans 18 amino acids. CDR3 loop: CSVVSVGQGHPESRKLFF. CDR3 coding DNA: TGCAGCGTTGTTTCGGTTGGACAGGGACACCCTGAATCGAGGAAACTGTTTTTT.